Here is one T cell receptor beta chain with its context. Sequenced by immunoSEQ multiplex PCR; TCRdb stores in-frame clones only, minus some. The data hold approximately 230,000 clones, with under 90% observed a single time. The V gene lost 5 bases and the J gene lost 0 bases, with 11 bases spanning the gap. The germline V gene encodes CDR1 GTSNPN and CDR2 SVGIG (reference sequence). This CDR3 comprises 15 residues. The data derive from a study of blood T cell repertoires in COVID-19. Study-level background: Sources were T cells, B-cell-depleted T cells, or PBMCs; the material itself was cDNA or gDNA.

Cohorts were based on clinical histories the participants reported. Cohort 3 donors counted as recovered after two negative PCRs, clearance, or resolved symptoms. The chain has TRBV30 and TRBJ1-6, with D perhaps TRBD1 (5 bases). The sequence was collected from a young man who had recovered from COVID-19. The sequencing input was PBMCs or T cells enriched from blood (not recorded which). The CDR3 region is CAWGRGSSYNSPLHF. CDR3 DNA sequence: TGTGCCTGGGGACGGGGGAGCTCCTATAATTCACCCCTCCACTTT.